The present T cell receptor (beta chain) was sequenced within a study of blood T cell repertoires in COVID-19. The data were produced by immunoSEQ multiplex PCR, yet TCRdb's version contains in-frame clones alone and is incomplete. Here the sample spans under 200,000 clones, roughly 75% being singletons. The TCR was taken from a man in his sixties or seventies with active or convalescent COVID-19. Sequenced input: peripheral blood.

The CDR3 spells CASSFSGGPSDTQYF. The CDR3 nucleotides are TGCGCCAGCAGCTTCTCGGGAGGGCCGTCAGATACGCAGTATTTT. This rearrangement joins TRBV5-1 to TRBJ2-3, with 8 bases fitting TRBD2. The length of the CDR3 is 15 residues. Per the germline V gene, CDR1 is SGHRS and CDR2 is YFSETQ. V trimming: 2 bases; J trimming: 4 bases; junction bases outside the gene matches: 6.